Here is one T cell receptor beta chain with its context. Looked up from germline, CDR1 is MDHEN and CDR2 is SYDVKM. V was pared by 3 bases and J by 1 base, with 5 bases of the junction left unmatched. There are 15 residues in the CDR3. Method: immunoSEQ multiplex PCR; TCRdb's copy keeps in-frame clones and lacks some. The sample lists approximately 100,000 clones, about 91% occurring once. This sample is part of a study of T cell responses to AZD1222 COVID-19 vaccine. The sample was peripheral blood, taken on day 0 of AZD1222 vaccination. The chain joins TRBV28 to TRBJ2-7, with 8 positions matching TRBD1. This TCR was sampled from an adult in good health. The CDR3 DNA sequence: TGTGCCAGCAGTTTTGCAGGGGGCGCTTCCTACGAGCAGTACTTC. This codes for CASSFAGGASYEQYF.